Following are 17 T cell receptor beta chains from one sample sequenced in a study of shared clonotypes between healthy human individuals. Sequencing used immunoSEQ multiplex PCR; TCRdb keeps in-frame clones, though not all of them. The sample lists about 2,500,000 clones, more than 90% seen once, with around 0.14% in the top ten. What was sequenced was naive CD4+ T cells sorted from blood. Subset described: CD45RA+ positively selected. All receptors derive from a man between 18 and 35 years old in good health.

V gene TRBV5-1 combines with J gene TRBJ1-2; tentative D call: TRBD1 (6 bases). The germline V gene has CDR1 SGHRS and CDR2 YFSETQ. The V gene lost 2 bases and the J gene lost 8 bases, with 10 bases spanning the gap. The CDR3 consists of 12 residues. The CDR3 DNA reads TGCGCCAGCAGCTTCTTCGGGGGCGGCTACACCTTC. Amino acid sequence: CASSFFGGGYTF.

The V and J genes are TRBV12-5 and TRBJ1-2, with D unresolved. V lost 1 base to trimming and J lost 8 bases, with 11 bases between them. Germline CDR1 reads LGHNT; CDR2 reads FRNRAP. The CDR3 runs 13 residues. CDR3 protein: CASGLGYVEGYTF. The CDR3 DNA reads as TGTGCTAGTGGTTTGGGCTACGTGGAAGGCTACACCTTC.

This chain links TRBV27 with TRBJ1-1, with D uncertain. V was shortened by 3 bases and J by 2 bases, with 10 bases between the two germline ends. This CDR3 has 14 amino acids. The germline V gene has CDR1 MNHEY and CDR2 SMNVEV (reference sequence). The CDR3 loop is CASSLAGANTEAFF. CDR3 nucleotides: TGTGCCAGCAGTTTGGCCGGTGCAAACACTGAAGCTTTCTTT.

Here the CDR3 DNA reads TGTGCCTGGAGTGACCGTTGGGCCAACGTCCTGACTTTC. Translating it yields CAWSDRWANVLTF. This chain joins TRBV30 and TRBJ2-6; the D is unclear. With 1 base removed from V and 5 bases from J, the gap between germline ends came to 6 bases. The V gene's germline CDR1 is GTSNPN and CDR2 SVGIG (reference sequence). The CDR3 loop spans 13 amino acids.

J is TRBJ1-1 and V is TRBV10-3; D is undetermined. The CDR3 loop spans 14 amino acids. Germline assignment: CDR1 ENHRY and CDR2 SYGVKD. The V and J ends lost 10 bases and 5 bases respectively, with 20 bases between them. CDR3 sequence reads: CATGVGLAYTEAFF. The CDR3 DNA sequence: TGTGCCACCGGCGTCGGGCTAGCATATACTGAAGCTTTCTTT.

The genes are TRBV10-3 and TRBJ2-1; tentatively, D is TRBD1 (6 bases). Trimming removed 5 bases at V and 4 bases at J, with 18 bases between. The CDR3 is 16 amino acids. Germline CDR1 is ENHRY and CDR2 is SYGVKD. CDR3: CAISPTVQGAYNEQFF. CDR3 DNA sequence: TGTGCCATCAGTCCAACGGTACAGGGCGCGTACAATGAGCAGTTCTTC.

The chain couples TRBV10-3 to TRBJ1-3; D is undetermined. There are 17 residues in the CDR3. V lost 3 bases and J lost 0, with 15 bases in between. Germline V gives CDR1 ENHRY, CDR2 SYGVKD. The CDR3: CAISDLVGIRSGNTIYF. CDR3 DNA: TGTGCCATCAGTGATTTGGTGGGGATTCGCTCTGGAAACACCATATATTTT.

Comments on this clone: The sample has other DNA sequences that encode this CDR3 too. The chain combines TRBV6-5 with TRBJ2-7; D is unclear. Germline V gene data show CDR1 as MNHEY and CDR2 as SVGAGI. V was trimmed by 5 bases and J by 3 bases, leaving 5 bases between them. The CDR3 has 11 amino acids. CDR3 nucleotide sequence: TGTGCCAGCAGTCTGGGCTACGAGCAGTACTTC. This gives the protein CASSLGYEQYF.

This clone was recorded only once. The V call is TRBV11-1, the J call TRBJ1-2; no clear D gene. Trimming took off 6 bases at V and 0 bases at J, with 14 bases between the two ends. Germline CDR1 SGHAT, CDR2 FQDESV (reference sequence). The length of the CDR3 is 15 residues. The CDR3, as DNA: TGTGCCAGCAGTCGTAGCGGTGGAGCTAACTATGGCTACACCTTC. Translated: CASSRSGGANYGYTF. Full variable domain (outside the CDR3, taken from reference TRBV11-1 and TRBJ1-2): EAEVAQSPRYKITEKSQAVAFWCDPISGHATLYWYRQILGQGPELLVQFQDESVVDDSQLPKDRFSAERLKGVDSTLKIQPAELGDSAMYLCASSRSGGANYGYTFGSGTRLTVV.

V is TRBV5-4 and J is TRBJ2-3; 12 nucleotides align to TRBD2. Germline V gives CDR1 SGHNT, CDR2 YYREEE (reference sequence). The V and J ends lost 4 bases and 6 bases, in that order; junction bases with no gene match: 6. The length of the CDR3 is 15 residues. The CDR3 sequence: CASSAGLAGPDTQYF. For the CDR3, the DNA is TGTGCCAGCAGCGCGGGACTAGCGGGCCCGGATACGCAGTATTTT.

The gene calls are TRBV30 and TRBJ2-2; 12 bases map to TRBD1. This CDR3 spans 15 amino acids. Germline V gene lookup returns CDR1 GTSNPN and CDR2 SVGIG (reference sequence). V lost 6 bases to trimming and J lost 4 bases; unmatched junction nucleotides: 6. Written as DNA, the CDR3 is TGTGCCTGCCGGGACAGGGGGCGGTTCACCGGGGAGCTGTTTTTT. Encoded protein: CACRDRGRFTGELFF.

The CDR3 DNA reads TGTGCCAGCAGCTTATTGATCGGCTACACCTTC. Protein product: CASSLLIGYTF. This chain joins TRBV2 and TRBJ1-2, with D unclear. Germline V gives CDR1 SNHLY, CDR2 FYNNEI. V lost 6 bases and J lost 8, with 10 bases in between. The length of the CDR3 is 11 residues.

Remarks on this clone: The junction differs from germline at one of its ends, possibly a read error. The J gene is TRBJ2-1, the V gene TRBV2; D remains ambiguous. Germline loops: CDR1 SNHLY, CDR2 FYNNEI. This CDR3 comprises 13 residues. The CDR3 coding sequence is TGTGCCAGCAGTGAACTCAGTTACAGTGAGCAGTTCTTC. Protein sequence: CASSELSYSEQFF.

The V call is TRBV10-3, the J call TRBJ2-2, with D possibly being TRBD1 or TRBD2 (7 bases each). Between the trimmed V and J ends, which lost 6 bases and 7 bases, there was a span of 18 bases. CDR1 is ENHRY, CDR2 SYGVKD, per germline. There are 15 residues in the CDR3. The CDR3: CAISPARGGYGELFF. CDR3 sequence (DNA): TGTGCCATCAGCCCAGCCAGGGGGGGGTACGGGGAGCTGTTTTTT.

With respect to this clone: The same CDR3 is also encoded by other DNA sequences in this sample. The genes are TRBV7-2 and TRBJ2-2, with TRBD2 matching 11 bases. Germline assignment: CDR1 SGHTA and CDR2 FQGNSA. V dropped 4 bases and J dropped 7; count of bases not matched to a gene: 2. The CDR3 is made up of 14 amino acids. The CDR3 coding sequence is TGTGCCAGCAGCTCCGGACTAGCGGGCGGGGAGCTGTTTTTT. This gives the protein CASSSGLAGGELFF. Full variable domain (remainder filled in from reference TRBV7-2 and TRBJ2-2): GAGVSQSPSNKVTEKGKDVELRCDPISGHTALYWYRQSLGQGLEFLIYFQGNSAPDKSGLPSDRFSAERTGGSVSTLTIQRTQQEDSAVYLCASSSGLAGGELFFGEGSRLTVL.

The chain joins TRBV15 to TRBJ1-4; D unclear. From germline, CDR1 is LNHNV and CDR2 YYDKDF (reference sequence). Trimming took off 2 bases at V and 5 bases at J, with 12 bases between the two ends. There are 15 residues in the CDR3. This chain's CDR3 is CATSRSREKNEKLFF. CDR3 coding DNA: TGTGCCACCAGCAGATCTCGAGAAAAGAATGAAAAACTGTTTTTT.

A remark on this clone: This specimen includes other DNA sequences encoding the same CDR3. This chain joins TRBV5-1 and TRBJ1-3, with D unresolved. The ends were cut back, 0 bases at V and 3 bases at J, with 7 bases in the middle. Germline V gene sequence: CDR1 SGHRS, CDR2 YFSETQ. This CDR3 has 14 amino acids. CDR3 in DNA: TGCGCCAGCAGCTTGGGAGGGTATGGAAACACCATATATTTT. It translates to CASSLGGYGNTIYF. The full variable domain, its missing parts supplied by reference TRBV5-1 and TRBJ1-3, is KAGVTQTPRYLIKTRGQQVTLSCSPISGHRSVSWYQQTPGQGLQFLFEYFSETQRNKGNFPGRFSGRQFSNSRSEMNVSTLELGDSALYLCASSLGGYGNTIYFGEGSWLTVV.